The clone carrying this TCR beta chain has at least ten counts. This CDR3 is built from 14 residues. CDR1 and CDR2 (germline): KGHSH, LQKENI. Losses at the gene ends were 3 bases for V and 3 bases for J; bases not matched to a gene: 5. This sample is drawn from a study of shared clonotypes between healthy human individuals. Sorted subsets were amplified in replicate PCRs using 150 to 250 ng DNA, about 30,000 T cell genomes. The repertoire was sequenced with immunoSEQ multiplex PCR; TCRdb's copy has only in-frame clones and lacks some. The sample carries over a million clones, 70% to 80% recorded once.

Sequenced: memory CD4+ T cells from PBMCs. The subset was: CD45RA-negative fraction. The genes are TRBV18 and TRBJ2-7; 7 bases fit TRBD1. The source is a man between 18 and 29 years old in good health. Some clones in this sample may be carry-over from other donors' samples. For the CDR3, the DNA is TGTGCCAGCTCACCCCTTGGACAGGTCTACGAGCAGTACTTC. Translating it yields CASSPLGQVYEQYF.